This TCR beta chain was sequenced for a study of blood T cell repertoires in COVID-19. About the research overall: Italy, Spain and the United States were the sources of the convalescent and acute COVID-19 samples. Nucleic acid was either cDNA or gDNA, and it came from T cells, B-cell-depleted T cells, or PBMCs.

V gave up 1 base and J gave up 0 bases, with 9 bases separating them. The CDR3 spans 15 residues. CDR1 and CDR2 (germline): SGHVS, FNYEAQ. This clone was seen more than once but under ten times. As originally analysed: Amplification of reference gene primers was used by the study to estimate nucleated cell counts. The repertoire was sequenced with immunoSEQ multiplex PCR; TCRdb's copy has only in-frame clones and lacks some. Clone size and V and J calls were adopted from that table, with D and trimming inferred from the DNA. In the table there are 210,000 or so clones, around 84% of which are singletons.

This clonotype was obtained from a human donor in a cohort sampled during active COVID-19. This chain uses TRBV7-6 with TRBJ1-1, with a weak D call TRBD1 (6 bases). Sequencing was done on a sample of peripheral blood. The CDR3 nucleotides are TGTGCCAGCAGCTTAGGTACAGGGATGAACACTGAAGCTTTCTTT. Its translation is CASSLGTGMNTEAFF. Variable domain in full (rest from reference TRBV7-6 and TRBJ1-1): GAGVSQSPRYKVTKRGQDVALRCDPISGHVSLYWYRQALGQGPEFLTYFNYEAQQDKSGLPNDRFSAERPEGSISTLTIQRTEQRDSAMYRCASSLGTGMNTEAFFGQGTRLTVV.